Presented here are 14 T cell receptor beta chains from one specimen sequenced in a study of blood T cell repertoires in COVID-19. Only in-frame clones appear in the TCRdb table, and some are missing; sequencing was by immunoSEQ multiplex PCR. Of fewer than 300,000 clones in the sample, approximately 80% were seen once. The sample consisted of peripheral blood. Source of these receptors: a woman in her sixties with active or convalescent COVID-19.

The chain has TRBV25-1 and TRBJ1-6, with TRBD1 as a possible D gene (6 bases). V was clipped by 3 bases and J by 8 bases, with 11 bases between them. CDR1 and CDR2 (germline): MGHDK, SYGVNS. CDR3 length: 14 residues. The DNA for the CDR3 is TGTGCCAGCAGTGATCTGGGACAATATTCACCCCTCCACTTT. This codes for CASSDLGQYSPLHF.

This clone was observed a handful of times. J is TRBJ1-1 and V is TRBV2; maybe TRBD1 (5 bases). Per germline, CDR1 SNHLY and CDR2 FYNNEI. Trimming left V 3 bases short and J 1 base short, with 6 bases between. CDR3 length: 13 residues. The CDR3 DNA reads TGTGCCAGCAGTGAGGACACGAACACTGAAGCTTTCTTT. Amino acids: CASSEDTNTEAFF. Complete variable domain (other parts from reference TRBV2 and TRBJ1-1): EPEVTQTPSHQVTQMGQEVILRCVPISNHLYFYWYRQILGQKVEFLVSFYNNEISEKSEIFDDQFSVERPDGSNFTLKIRSTKLEDSAMYFCASSEDTNTEAFFGQGTRLTVV.

The chain joins TRBV9 to TRBJ1-4; possibly TRBD1 for D (6 bases). Trimming stripped 5 bases from V and 4 bases from J, with 15 bases between. From germline, CDR1 is SGDLS and CDR2 YYNGEE. The CDR3 has 15 amino acids. The CDR3 sequence is CASSPGGPHNEKLFF. The CDR3 DNA follows: TGTGCCAGCAGTCCGGGGGGGCCCCATAATGAAAAACTGTTTTTT.

This clone showed up many times. The chain recombines TRBV7-9 with TRBJ1-6, with 8 bases aligning to TRBD1. Germline lookup yields CDR1 SEHNR and CDR2 FQNEAQ (reference sequence). The CDR3 length is 16 residues. The V and J ends lost 8 bases and 9 bases, in that order; junction bases with no gene match: 15. CDR3 sequence (DNA): TGTGCCAGCCGCGGCTGGGGGGCAGGGGGCTTTTCACCCCTCCACTTT. Protein product: CASRGWGAGGFSPLHF.

This sequence joins TRBV5-4 and TRBJ2-1, with D possibly TRBD1 on 5 matching bases. V lost 2 bases and J 2 bases, leaving 8 bases between the germline ends. CDR1 is SGHNT and CDR2 is YYREEE in the germline V gene (reference sequence). CDR3 length: 14 amino acids. In DNA form, the CDR3 reads TGTGCCAGCAGCTTAAGGGGTGCCTACAATGAGCAGTTCTTC. Protein product: CASSLRGAYNEQFF.

The chain recombines TRBV19 with TRBJ2-7; 15 bases agree with TRBD2. V shed 3 bases, J shed 0 bases, and the junction held 6 bases outside the gene matches. There are 18 residues in the CDR3. Germline V gene sequence: CDR1 LNHDA, CDR2 SQIVND (reference sequence). CDR3 region: CASSITGLAGGPSYEQYF. CDR3 bases: TGTGCCAGTAGTATTACGGGACTAGCGGGGGGCCCCTCCTACGAGCAGTACTTC.

The chain recombines TRBV7-9 with TRBJ2-2; 8 nucleotides line up with TRBD1. Germline V gene lookup returns CDR1 SEHNR and CDR2 FQNEAQ (reference sequence). V lost 5 bases, J lost 1 base, and 3 bases stayed unmatched. The CDR3 loop spans 15 amino acids. CDR3 amino acids: CASSRGTGNTGELFF. The CDR3 DNA reads as TGTGCCAGCAGCCGTGGGACAGGGAACACCGGGGAGCTGTTTTTT.

V is TRBV10-1 and J is TRBJ2-1, with 11 bases identical to TRBD2. This CDR3 has 16 amino acids. V shed 7 bases, J shed 5 bases, and the junction held 10 bases outside the gene matches. Germline-derived CDR1 and CDR2 are WNHNN and SYGVQD (reference sequence). The CDR3 is CASNPPGLAEDNEQFF. CDR3 nucleotides: TGCGCCAGCAACCCACCGGGACTAGCGGAAGACAATGAGCAGTTCTTC.

Concerning this clone: The sample has other DNA sequences that encode this CDR3 too. The CDR3 is CASSLGGDLYEQYF. CDR3 coding DNA: TGTGCCAGCAGCTTAGGCGGGGACCTCTACGAGCAGTACTTC. The chain uses TRBV7-9 and TRBJ2-7, with D possibly being TRBD2 (6 bases). The CDR3 length is 14 residues. Per germline, CDR1 SEHNR and CDR2 FQNEAQ (reference sequence). The ends were cut back, 1 base at V and 3 bases at J, with 10 bases in the middle. The variable domain in full, completed from reference TRBV7-9 and TRBJ2-7, reads DTGVSQNPRHKITKRGQNVTFRCDPISEHNRLYWYRQTLGQGPEFLTYFQNEAQLEKSRLLSDRFSAERPKGSFSTLEIQRTEQGDSAMYLCASSLGGDLYEQYFGPGTRLTVT.

CDR3 protein: CASSLGTGGPGYGYTF. For the CDR3, the DNA is TGTGCCAGCAGCTTAGGGACAGGGGGCCCCGGCTATGGCTACACCTTC. The chain carries TRBV7-8 and TRBJ1-2; 11 positions agree with TRBD1. CDR1 is SGHVS and CDR2 is FQNEAQ in the germline V gene. The junction had 5 bases not matched to a gene; V was cut back by 1 base and J by 4 bases. The CDR3 length is 16 residues.

The sample holds a few counts of this clone. This chain links TRBV20-1 with TRBJ1-6; D gene uncertain. V was pared by 3 bases and J by 0 bases, with 12 bases between. Germline CDR1 reads DFQATT; CDR2 reads SNEGSKA (reference sequence). The CDR3 is made up of 16 amino acids. This CDR3 reads CSASTGLSSYNSPLHF. CDR3 coding DNA: TGCAGTGCTAGTACGGGGTTGAGCTCCTATAATTCACCCCTCCACTTT.

This chain joins TRBV7-9 and TRBJ2-2, with TRBD1 as a possible D gene (6 bases). The V gene's germline CDR1 is SEHNR and CDR2 FQNEAQ (reference sequence). The ends were cut back, 5 bases at V and 6 bases at J, with 13 bases in the middle. The CDR3 is 14 residues long. CDR3 protein: CASSPGQSPGELFF. The DNA of the CDR3 is TGTGCCAGCAGCCCAGGACAGTCCCCCGGGGAGCTGTTTTTT.

The chain has TRBV7-9 and TRBJ2-7; TRBD2 aligns across 7 bases. CDR1 SEHNR and CDR2 FQNEAQ come from the germline V gene (reference sequence). V shed 1 base and J 1 base; nucleotides not matched to a gene: 7. This CDR3 contains 16 residues. The CDR3 here is CASSLDGSGYSYEQYF. CDR3 nucleotide sequence: TGTGCCAGCAGCTTAGATGGTAGCGGGTATTCCTACGAGCAGTACTTC.

This clone was counted between two and nine times. The rearrangement links TRBV5-1 to TRBJ2-2; 8 positions match TRBD2. Germline assignment: CDR1 SGHRS and CDR2 YFSETQ. V lost 0 bases to trimming and J lost 0 bases; unmatched junction nucleotides: 4. The CDR3 consists of 17 residues. The CDR3 DNA sequence: TGCGCCAGCAGCTTGGCGACGGGGGGGACGAACACCGGGGAGCTGTTTTTT. Protein: CASSLATGGTNTGELFF.